The 23 T cell receptor beta chains in this list originate from one sample, sequenced in a study of blood T cell repertoires in COVID-19. The repertoire was sequenced with immunoSEQ multiplex PCR; TCRdb's copy has only in-frame clones and lacks some. This sample has some 500,000 clones, with around 89% found just once. Specimen: PBMCs or T cells enriched from blood (not recorded which). Source of these receptors: a woman in her 40s who had recovered from COVID-19.

The chain couples TRBV18 to TRBJ2-1; TRBD2 matches at 14 bases. There are 17 residues in the CDR3. The V segment lost 3 bases and the J segment 3 bases; nucleotides outside the gene matches: 4. Germline-derived CDR1 and CDR2 are KGHSH and LQKENI. The DNA for the CDR3 is TGTGCCAGCTCACCGAGACTAGCGGGAGGGAACTACAATGAGCAGTTCTTC. Its protein product is CASSPRLAGGNYNEQFF.

V gene TRBV3-1 (or the pseudogene TRBV3-2) combines with J gene TRBJ2-1; tentative D call: TRBD2 (6 bases). The V end lost 4 bases, the J end lost 9 bases, and 25 bases lay between the germline ends. The CDR3 spans 17 residues. Germline-derived CDR1 and CDR2 are LGHDT and YNNKEL (reference sequence). The CDR3 is CASSPHARVGRGGEQFF. The CDR3 DNA reads as TGTGCCAGCAGCCCCCACGCTCGCGTGGGGCGGGGCGGTGAGCAGTTCTTC.

On this clone itself: The germline gene is not matched at one end of the junction; a read error may be the cause. V is TRBV2 and J is TRBJ1-1; D is unclear. The CDR3 is 12 residues long. Germline values: CDR1 SNHLY, CDR2 FYNNEI. The CDR3 DNA follows: TGTGCCAGCAACCCTGGAGAGTCTGACGCTTTCTTT. It yields the protein CASNPGESDAFF.

The chain couples TRBV27 to TRBJ2-5, with 9 bases identical to TRBD1. Per germline, CDR1 MNHEY and CDR2 SMNVEV (reference sequence). Germline trimming cut 6 bases from V and 5 bases from J; bases unmatched to any gene: 10. The CDR3 runs to 15 residues. CDR3 sequence: CASREGDRGWETQYF. The CDR3 DNA follows: TGTGCCAGCAGGGAAGGAGACAGGGGGTGGGAGACCCAGTACTTC.

The CDR3 protein is CASSTSFGTDTQYF. In DNA form, the CDR3 reads TGTGCCAGCAGCACGAGTTTCGGCACAGATACGCAGTATTTT. The chain links TRBV7-2 to TRBJ2-3; D unclear. This CDR3 spans 14 amino acids. Trimming pared 5 bases from V and 1 base from J, leaving 10 bases between. Germline assignment: CDR1 SGHTA and CDR2 FQGNSA.

The chain carries TRBV6-2 or TRBV6-3 and TRBJ2-7, with D perhaps matching TRBD1 (5 bases). The CDR3 contains 15 residues. V lost 0 bases and J 3 bases, leaving 12 bases between the germline ends. Germline loops: CDR1 MNHEY, CDR2 SVGEGT. The CDR3 nucleotides read TGTGCCAGCAGTTACTCGATTGGACACATCTACGAGCAGTACTTC. Protein product: CASSYSIGHIYEQYF.

This clone came up once. The CDR3 is CATSRQGLNTEAFF. CDR3 coding DNA: TGTGCCACCAGCAGACAGGGTCTGAACACTGAAGCTTTCTTT. The V gene is TRBV15, the J gene TRBJ1-1; TRBD1 might be the D (5 bases). Germline-derived CDR1 and CDR2 are LNHNV and YYDKDF (reference sequence). V lost 2 bases, J lost 0 bases, and 7 bases lay in between. The CDR3 has 14 amino acids.

The chain is built from TRBV4-1 and TRBJ2-6; 7 bases match TRBD1. Germline trimming cut 3 bases from V and 0 bases from J; bases unmatched to any gene: 5. The CDR3 length is 17 residues. Germline lookup yields CDR1 MGHRA and CDR2 YSYEKL. The CDR3 loop is CASSQTGSSSGANVLTF. Here the CDR3 DNA reads TGCGCCAGCAGCCAGACAGGGTCGAGCTCTGGGGCCAACGTCCTGACTTTC.

The chain uses TRBV6-2 or TRBV6-3 and TRBJ2-7, with TRBD2 identical over 13 bases. The CDR3 totals 17 residues. Per the germline V gene, CDR1 is MNHEY and CDR2 is SVGEGT. Trimming took 4 bases from V and 2 from J; bases not matched to a gene: 8. As DNA, the CDR3 is TGTGCCAGCAGTTCGGGACTAGCGGGGACATCGGCCTACGAGCAGTACTTC. Encoded protein: CASSSGLAGTSAYEQYF.

The chain has TRBV5-8 and TRBJ2-7; D might be TRBD2 (5 bases). The germline V gene has CDR1 SGHTS and CDR2 YDEGEE. The CDR3 runs to 13 residues. With 0 bases removed from V and 9 bases from J, the gap between germline ends came to 13 bases. CDR3 sequence (DNA): TGTGCCAGCAGCTTGGCGGGGAGTCCGGCGCAGTACTTC. Translation gives CASSLAGSPAQYF.

The J gene is TRBJ2-1, the V gene TRBV6-5; tentative D call: TRBD1 (6 bases). V was trimmed by 6 bases and J by 6 bases, leaving 15 bases between them. This CDR3 comprises 14 residues. Germline assignment: CDR1 MNHEY and CDR2 SVGAGI. The CDR3 coding sequence is TGTGCCAGCAGCACTTGGGGGCAGGTCAATGAGCAGTTCTTC. Protein sequence: CASSTWGQVNEQFF.

The CDR3 DNA follows: TGTGCCAGCAGCTTGACAGACTATGGCTACACCTTC. Protein product: CASSLTDYGYTF. This sequence joins TRBV7-6 and TRBJ1-2; D perhaps matches TRBD1 (5 bases). Between the trimmed V and J ends, which lost 3 bases and 3 bases, there was a span of 5 bases. CDR1 is SGHVS and CDR2 is FNYEAQ in the germline V gene. CDR3 length equals 12 residues.

The rearrangement joins TRBV7-2 to TRBJ1-1; D unresolved. V was clipped by 1 base and J by 4 bases, with 13 bases between them. CDR1 and CDR2 (germline): SGHTA, FQGNSA. This CDR3 has 15 residues. The CDR3: CASSLVGSTATEAFF. In DNA, the CDR3 is TGTGCCAGCAGCTTAGTGGGCAGCACGGCCACTGAAGCTTTCTTT.

This chain uses TRBV2 with TRBJ1-1; possible D gene TRBD1, 6 bases. CDR3 length: 15 amino acids. The V gene's germline CDR1 is SNHLY and CDR2 FYNNEI. V dropped 7 bases and J dropped 4 bases, with 19 bases sitting between them. The CDR3 coding sequence is TGTGCCAGCATACTCCACAGGGAAGGTGGCACTGAAGCTTTCTTT. Its translation is CASILHREGGTEAFF.

The V gene is TRBV6-5, the J gene TRBJ1-5; D is undetermined. CDR3 length: 13 residues. V dropped 6 bases and J dropped 6 bases, with 12 bases sitting between them. The germline V gene has CDR1 MNHEY and CDR2 SVGAGI. The CDR3 loop reads CASRQRERQPQHF. The CDR3 DNA reads as TGTGCCAGCAGACAGAGGGAGCGTCAGCCCCAGCATTTT.

This chain connects TRBV9 to TRBJ2-2, with TRBD1 identical over 7 bases. Unmatched junction bases numbered 8, after V lost 3 bases and J lost 3 bases. Germline CDR1 reads SGDLS; CDR2 reads YYNGEE. The CDR3 is 16 residues long. The CDR3 here is CASSATGTVYTGELFF. CDR3 bases: TGTGCCAGCAGCGCTACCGGGACAGTCTACACCGGGGAGCTGTTTTTT. Variable domain in full (rest from reference TRBV9 and TRBJ2-2): DSGVTQTPKHLITATGQRVTLRCSPRSGDLSVYWYQQSLDQGLQFLIQYYNGEERAKGNILERFSAQQFPDLHSELNLSSLELGDSALYFCASSATGTVYTGELFFGEGSRLTVL.

This chain uses TRBV6-5 with TRBJ2-2; the D is unclear. This CDR3 comprises 13 residues. Germline values: CDR1 MNHEY, CDR2 SVGAGI. Trimming took 6 bases from V and 2 from J, leaving 7 bases between them. The CDR3 spells CASRHINTGELFF. The CDR3 region has the DNA TGTGCCAGCAGACACATAAACACCGGGGAGCTGTTTTTT.

This sequence joins TRBV7-6 and TRBJ1-1, with D tentatively TRBD1 (6 bases). In germline, CDR1 is SGHVS, CDR2 FNYEAQ. The CDR3 has 13 residues. V gave up 11 bases and J gave up 4 bases, with 17 bases separating them. The DNA of the CDR3 is TGTGCCTCCGTGGCCAGGGGCGGCACTGAAGCTTTCTTT. This sequence encodes CASVARGGTEAFF. The variable domain in full, with the rest retrieved from reference TRBV7-6 and TRBJ1-1, is GAGVSQSPRYKVTKRGQDVALRCDPISGHVSLYWYRQALGQGPEFLTYFNYEAQQDKSGLPNDRFSAERPEGSISTLTIQRTEQRDSAMYRCASVARGGTEAFFGQGTRLTVV.

The V gene is TRBV4-1, the J gene TRBJ1-2, with TRBD1 matching 10 bases. V gave up 0 bases and J gave up 7 bases; unmatched junction bases: 8. From germline, CDR1 is MGHRA and CDR2 YSYEKL. The CDR3 covers 16 residues. CDR3 sequence (DNA): TGCGCCAGCAGCCAAGATGGGACAGGGGCCTTCGGTGGCTACACCTTC. Translating it yields CASSQDGTGAFGGYTF.

The chain links TRBV4-2 to TRBJ2-5; 7 nucleotides match TRBD2. Trimming at V came to 3 bases and at J to 4 bases, leaving 8 bases not matched to a gene. The CDR3 has 15 amino acids. In germline, CDR1 is LGHNA, CDR2 YNFKEQ. CDR3 amino acids: CASSHSAGSLETQYF. CDR3 nucleotides: TGTGCCAGCAGCCACTCAGCGGGAAGTCTAGAGACCCAGTACTTC.

The chain couples TRBV2 to TRBJ2-3, with TRBD1 identical over 7 bases. The CDR3 loop spans 15 amino acids. Unmatched junction bases numbered 5, after V lost 5 bases and J lost 0 bases. Germline-derived CDR1 and CDR2 are SNHLY and FYNNEI. CDR3 amino acids: CASSTDRESTDTQYF. CDR3 DNA sequence: TGTGCCAGCAGTACCGACAGGGAAAGCACAGATACGCAGTATTTT.

The chain recombines TRBV3-1 (or the pseudogene TRBV3-2) with TRBJ2-7; the D gene is possibly TRBD2 (5 bases). This CDR3 has 14 amino acids. Germline CDR1 and CDR2: LGHDT and YNNKEL (reference sequence). Trimming shortened V by 4 bases and J by 13 bases, and 23 bases separated the two germline ends. The CDR3 loop reads CASSPFGRPGLRYF. DNA of the CDR3: TGTGCCAGCAGCCCGTTCGGACGGCCCGGACTGCGTTACTTC.

The J gene is TRBJ2-3, the V gene TRBV5-1, with TRBD1 identical over 7 bases. V lost 4 bases to trimming and J lost 7 bases; unmatched junction nucleotides: 9. Germline-derived CDR1 and CDR2 are SGHRS and YFSETQ. The CDR3 totals 14 residues. CDR3 sequence (DNA): TGCGCCAGCAGCGATGGGGACAGCTACCATACGCAGTATTTT. Protein: CASSDGDSYHTQYF.